This T cell receptor beta chain was sequenced for a study of T cell responses to AZD1222 COVID-19 vaccine. Points from the study as a whole: At 160-218 and 743-854, vaccine-associated CD4 TCRs were dominant, and they spanned spike. White British ancestry dominated among donors, who included more females, and clonal diversity was possibly underestimated.

Repertoires were generated with immunoSEQ multiplex PCR, while TCRdb's copy carries only in-frame clones and drops some. There are 250,000 to 300,000 clones in the sample; 94% occur only once, and less than 0.6% lies in the top ten. With regard to this clone: Its antigen is currently unknown.

The CDR3 runs 14 residues. Germline V gene data show CDR1 as MNHEY and CDR2 as SVGAGI. The ends lost 5 bases at V and 5 bases at J; junction bases unmatched: 7. This chain links TRBV6-5 with TRBJ2-5, with 8 bases that match TRBD2. This TCR was recovered from an adult who received the AZD1222 COVID-19 vaccine. Sequenced material: peripheral blood, taken 28 days after the second AZD1222 dose. The CDR3 loop reads CASSPRGGAETQYF. The DNA for the CDR3 is TGTGCCAGCAGTCCTCGGGGGGGCGCGGAGACCCAGTACTTC.